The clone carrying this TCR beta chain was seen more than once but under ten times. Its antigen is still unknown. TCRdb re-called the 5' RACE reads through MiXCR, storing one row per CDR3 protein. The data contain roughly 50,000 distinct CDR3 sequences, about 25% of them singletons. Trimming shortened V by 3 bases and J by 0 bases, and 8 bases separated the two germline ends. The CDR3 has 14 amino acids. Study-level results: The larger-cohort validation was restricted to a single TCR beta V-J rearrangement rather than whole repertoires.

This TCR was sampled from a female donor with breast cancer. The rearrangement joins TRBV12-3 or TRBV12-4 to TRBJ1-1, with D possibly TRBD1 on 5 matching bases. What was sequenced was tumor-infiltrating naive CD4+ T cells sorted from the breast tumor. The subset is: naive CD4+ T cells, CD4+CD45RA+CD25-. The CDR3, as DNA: TGTGCCAGCAGTTTGGGACGGGTGAACACTGAAGCTTTCTTT. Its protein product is CASSLGRVNTEAFF.